The rows below give T cell receptor beta chains drawn from one sample of a study of cytomegalovirus exposure and HLA in healthy donors. Libraries were prepared by immunoSEQ multiplex PCR; TCRdb keeps only in-frame clonotypes and omits some of them. The sample holds 90,000 to 140,000 clones, over 75% seen once. Sequencing was performed on PBMCs. The origin of the receptors is a man aged 30 to 45 in good health and CMV-seropositive. Both conserved end residues are part of each CDR3. D genes are given only for firm matches. Clone sizes are given selectively: once, few, many, or a class where the clone is expanded.

cdr3_nt,cdr3_aa,v_call,j_call,d_call,clone_size
TGTGCCAGTAGGGCAGCGAGCACAGATACGCAGTATTTT,CASRAASTDTQYF,TRBV19,TRBJ2-3,.,few
TGCAGCGTTGAAGATCGTGAGACAAAATACGAGCAGTACTTC,CSVEDRETKYEQYF,TRBV29-1,TRBJ2-7,.,.
TGTGCCAGCAAAGGGACAGCCAGCTCCTACGAGCAGTACTTC,CASKGTASSYEQYF,TRBV6-6,TRBJ2-7,TRBD1,.
TGTGCCTGGAGTGTAAGTAGGACAGGAAATATCTACGAGCAGTACTTC,CAWSVSRTGNIYEQYF,TRBV30,TRBJ2-7,TRBD1,.
TGTGCTTGGGGAAGACAGGGGAGTTCCCCCCTCCACTTT,CAWGRQGSSPLHF,TRBV30,TRBJ1-6,TRBD1,.
TGTGCCATCAGTTCGCCGGGACAGTCAAACACTGAAGCTTTCTTT,CAISSPGQSNTEAFF,TRBV10-3,TRBJ1-1,TRBD1,.
TGTGCCAGCAGCGCCCGACAGGGCCTGGTGAGGTATGGCTACACCTTC,CASSARQGLVRYGYTF,TRBV9,TRBJ1-2,TRBD1,.
TGCGCCAGCAGCTTCTTGGACTGGAACTATGGCTACACCTTC,CASSFLDWNYGYTF,TRBV5-1,TRBJ1-2,.,.
TGTGCCAGCAGCTTTACCGGGACAGGGGTTCGGGAGCAGTACTTC,CASSFTGTGVREQYF,TRBV7-2,TRBJ2-7,TRBD1,.
TGTGCCAGCAGCCAGACAGGGGCTCCGAACACCGGGGAGCTGTTTTTT,CASSQTGAPNTGELFF,TRBV7-2,TRBJ2-2,TRBD1,.
TGTGCCAGCAGCGCGGGGCAGGGGGCGGACTATGGCTACACCTTC,CASSAGQGADYGYTF,TRBV5-4,TRBJ1-2,TRBD1,.
TGTGCCTGGAGTGTATCGGGGGGGGCAACCGGGGAGCTGTTTTTT,CAWSVSGGATGELFF,TRBV30,TRBJ2-2,TRBD2,.
TGTGCCAGCAGGCTAGCGGGGCAAGAGACCCAGTACTTC,CASRLAGQETQYF,TRBV7-8,TRBJ2-5,TRBD2,.
TGTGCCTGGAGTGGGGTCGACAGGGCCGTTGGTTTGCGCACCGGGGAGCTGTTTTTT,CAWSGVDRAVGLRTGELFF,TRBV30,TRBJ2-2,TRBD1,.
TGTGCTAGCAGCCGCGGACTCCCGAACACCGGGGAGCTGTTTTTT,CASSRGLPNTGELFF,TRBV7-7,TRBJ2-2,.,.
TGTGCCAGCAGTGGCCGGCGGGGGACTAGCGTTGGGAATGAGCAGTTCTTC,CASSGRRGTSVGNEQFF,TRBV9,TRBJ2-1,TRBD2,.
TGTGCCAGCAGTGAATCTACTTCAACTAATGAAAAACTGTTTTTT,CASSESTSTNEKLFF,TRBV2,TRBJ1-4,.,.
TGTGCCAGCAGTCCTCCCATAGCATCCAATGAGCAGTTCTTC,CASSPPIASNEQFF,TRBV6-5,TRBJ2-1,.,.
TGTGCCAGTAGTATAGGAGGGGGCGCATCCTACGAGCAGTACTTC,CASSIGGGASYEQYF,TRBV19,TRBJ2-7,TRBD1,.
TGTGCCAGCAGCCCGAGGGGGTGGTCTGGGGCCAACGTCCTGACTTTC,CASSPRGWSGANVLTF,TRBV5-8,TRBJ2-6,.,.
TGTGCCTGGAGTGGACCGGGACTAGCGCCGAATGAGCAGTTCTTC,CAWSGPGLAPNEQFF,TRBV30,TRBJ2-1,TRBD2,.
TGTGCCAGCAGCTTGCCCGGGAAGCGGGGGGGCCTCGATGAGCAGTTCTTC,CASSLPGKRGGLDEQFF,TRBV5-6,TRBJ2-1,TRBD2,.
TGTGCCAGCAGCTCCTGGACTAGCGGGGGGGCTTATGAGCAGTTCTTC,CASSSWTSGGAYEQFF,TRBV7-8,TRBJ2-1,TRBD2,.
TGTGCCAGCGGTAGGGGGAATTCTGGAAACACCATATATTTT,CASGRGNSGNTIYF,TRBV27,TRBJ1-3,.,.
TGTGCCACCAGCAGAGATTTCGGGGGTCTACAGCCCCAGCATTTT,CATSRDFGGLQPQHF,TRBV15,TRBJ1-5,.,.
TGTGCCTGGAGTCGGGAGACCCAGTACTTC,CAWSRETQYF,TRBV30,TRBJ2-5,.,.
TGTGCCAGCAGGTCCACAGGGGGCGAAACCTACGAGCAGTACTTC,CASRSTGGETYEQYF,TRBV5-4,TRBJ2-7,TRBD1,.
TGTGCCACCAGCAGAGATGAGTTACTGTACCAAGAGACCCAGTACTTC,CATSRDELLYQETQYF,TRBV15,TRBJ2-5,.,.
TGTGCCAGTACCTCAGGACAGGGACTAAGCAATCAGCCCCAGCATTTT,CASTSGQGLSNQPQHF,TRBV19,TRBJ1-5,TRBD1,few
TGCGCCAGCAGCTCGACGACAGGGGTGACTGAAGCTTTCTTT,CASSSTTGVTEAFF,TRBV5-1,TRBJ1-1,TRBD1,.
TGTGCCAGCTCACCGGACAGGGGTTATGGCTACACCTTC,CASSPDRGYGYTF,TRBV18,TRBJ1-2,TRBD1,.
TGCAGTGCTAGATCGGGTACGGAGCAGTACTTC,CSARSGTEQYF,TRBV20-1,TRBJ2-7,.,.
TGCGCCAGCAGCCAAGACGCCGGGACAGGGGGGTACGAGCAGTACTTC,CASSQDAGTGGYEQYF,TRBV4-1,TRBJ2-7,TRBD1,.
TGTGCCAGCAGCTTGATCCAGGGGGAAGGTGAAAAACTGTTTTTT,CASSLIQGEGEKLFF,TRBV5-6,TRBJ1-4,TRBD1,few
TGTGCCAGCTTTCCGAGGGGGAACTATGGCTACACCTTC,CASFPRGNYGYTF,TRBV27,TRBJ1-2,.,once
TGTGCCAGCAGCTTAAAGAGAACTGAAGCTTTCTTT,CASSLKRTEAFF,TRBV7-2,TRBJ1-1,.,.
TGTGCCAGCAGAGTTCTTGCGCATAACTATGGCTACACCTTC,CASRVLAHNYGYTF,TRBV6-5,TRBJ1-2,.,.
TGTGCCAGCAGTATCAGACTAGCGGGGTACAATGAGCAGTTCTTC,CASSIRLAGYNEQFF,TRBV27,TRBJ2-1,TRBD2,.
TGTGCCAGCGGGCGGGGGGAAAGTGGAGCTTTCTTT,CASGRGESGAFF,TRBV2,TRBJ1-1,.,once
TGCGCCAGCAGCTTAGGTCCCCAGGGAACCTATGGCTACACCTTC,CASSLGPQGTYGYTF,TRBV5-1,TRBJ1-2,.,.
TGCGCCAGCAGCTTTAGGGGACAGGGCCCAGATACGCAGTATTTT,CASSFRGQGPDTQYF,TRBV5-1,TRBJ2-3,TRBD1,.
TGTGCCAGCCGCTGGGGGCCCACCTACGAGCAGTACTTC,CASRWGPTYEQYF,TRBV28,TRBJ2-7,.,.
TGTGCCAGCAGCCTTCCGAAAGCGGGGGGGCTTTTCGAGCAGTACTTC,CASSLPKAGGLFEQYF,TRBV5-6,TRBJ2-7,TRBD2,once
TGTGCCAGCGCCCGGGGTACCGGGGAGCTGTTTTTT,CASARGTGELFF,TRBV7-3,TRBJ2-2,.,.
TGTGCCAGCAGGGCCAGTACAGGGGGCGGCACAGATACGCAGTATTTT,CASRASTGGGTDTQYF,TRBV2,TRBJ2-3,TRBD1,once
TGTGCCAGCAGTTTTAGCCTTCGGAACACTGAAGCTTTCTTT,CASSFSLRNTEAFF,TRBV27,TRBJ1-1,.,.
TGTGCCAGCTCACCACCGGGGTCCAGGGAAGAGACCCAGTACTTC,CASSPPGSREETQYF,TRBV18,TRBJ2-5,.,once
TGTGCCAGCAGCCAAGGACAGGGCACCTACGAGCAGTACTTC,CASSQGQGTYEQYF,TRBV14,TRBJ2-7,TRBD1,.
TGTGCCAGCAGTTTATGGCCCACCGGGTACGATGAGCAGTTCTTC,CASSLWPTGYDEQFF,TRBV27,TRBJ2-1,.,.
TGTGCCAGCAGCTTAGGGTGGCGCGGGACGAAGGGGTCATACAATGAGCAGTTCTTC,CASSLGWRGTKGSYNEQFF,TRBV7-9,TRBJ2-1,.,.
TGTGCCAGCACCATAATCTCCAGGGCTGGCCTTTACGAGCAGTACTTC,CASTIISRAGLYEQYF,TRBV7-9,TRBJ2-7,.,.
TGCGCCAGCAGTCGAGCGCGGGAACAGGGGGGGTCCTACGAGCAGTACTTC,CASSRAREQGGSYEQYF,TRBV5-1,TRBJ2-7,.,.
TGTGCCTGGAGTTATGGACAGACGGGCGAGCAGTACTTC,CAWSYGQTGEQYF,TRBV30,TRBJ2-7,.,.